This passage covers 13 T cell receptor beta chains from one sample sequenced in a study of monozygotic twins with inflammatory bowel disease. TCRdb re-called the 5' RACE reads; one entry per CDR3 protein, DNA not given. The repertoire table contains around 400,000 distinct CDR3 sequences. Sequencing was done on a sample of blood. The receptors were gathered from a human donor with ulcerative colitis or Crohn's disease, or a healthy co-twin of an affected twin (not recorded which).

The chain couples TRBV20-1 to TRBJ2-3; TCRdb returns TRBD1, unconfirmable since there is no DNA. CDR3 length equals 15 residues. Germline CDR1 reads DFQATT; CDR2 reads SNEGSKA (reference sequence). The CDR3 loop is CSARPRRPDTDTQYF.

V gene TRBV5-4 combines with J gene TRBJ2-7; TCRdb outputs TRBD1, but without DNA this stays unchecked. The CDR3 sequence is 15 residues long. Germline V lookup: CDR1 SGHNT, CDR2 YYREEE (reference sequence). CDR3 sequence reads: CASSSGTGLNYEQYF.

The CDR3 here is CASSTGPPGGETQYF. The gene calls are TRBV18 and TRBJ2-5; the TCRdb D gene call, TRBD1, has no DNA to confirm it. This CDR3 is built from 15 residues. CDR1 KGHSH and CDR2 LQKENI come from the germline V gene.

V and J are TRBV3-1 and TRBJ2-5. Per the germline V gene, CDR1 is LGHDT and CDR2 is YNNKEL (reference sequence). This CDR3 region has 18 residues. The CDR3 is CASSQEIWGNSDQETQYF.

J is TRBJ2-1 and V is TRBV5-1; TCRdb picks TRBD2, but there is no DNA to check that call. This CDR3 spans 15 amino acids. Germline CDR1 and CDR2: SGHRS and YFSETQ. The CDR3 loop reads CASDQGGGSYNEQFF.

The chain couples TRBV11-2 to TRBJ2-3; as DNA is missing, the TRBD1 call by TCRdb cannot be tested. The CDR3 extends over 16 amino acids. The V gene's germline CDR1 is SGHAT and CDR2 FQNNGV. The CDR3: CASSPGQGAGSDTQYF.

The rearrangement links TRBV10-3 to TRBJ1-3. The CDR3 runs to 12 residues. Germline V gene sequence: CDR1 ENHRY, CDR2 SYGVKD. The CDR3 sequence: CALGTSGNTIYF.

The chain uses TRBV2 and TRBJ2-1; TCRdb outputs TRBD2, but without DNA this stays unchecked. Germline V CDR1 and CDR2: SNHLY, FYNNEI. This CDR3 has 12 residues. CDR3 in amino acids: CASGGTAREQFF.

V usage is TRBV28 and J usage is TRBJ2-5; TCRdb proposes TRBD1, but this gene call is untestable without DNA. CDR1 is MDHEN, CDR2 SYDVKM, per germline. The CDR3 covers 14 residues. CDR3 residues: CASSLSAGGVTQYF.

The chain couples TRBV7-8 to TRBJ2-3; as DNA is missing, the TRBD2 call by TCRdb cannot be tested. The germline CDR1 and CDR2 sequences are SGHVS and FQNEAQ. This CDR3 is 17 amino acids long. The CDR3: CASYSSGLAVNTDTQYF.

The chain couples TRBV20-1 to TRBJ2-2; TCRdb names TRBD1, which stays unverified in the absence of DNA. The CDR3 spans 18 residues. The germline V gene has CDR1 DFQATT and CDR2 SNEGSKA (reference sequence). CDR3 amino acids: CSASPDGRGRLNTGELFF.

The J gene is TRBJ1-1, the V gene TRBV20-1. The CDR3 totals 12 residues. Germline V gives CDR1 DFQATT, CDR2 SNEGSKA (reference sequence). The chain's CDR3 is CSAPGPNLEAFF.

The rearrangement uses TRBV4-2 and TRBJ2-1; with no DNA, the TCRdb D assignment of TRBD1 cannot be verified. The CDR3 consists of 15 residues. The germline CDR1 and CDR2 sequences are LGHNA and YNFKEQ. The CDR3 region is CASSQAPGGGVEQFF.